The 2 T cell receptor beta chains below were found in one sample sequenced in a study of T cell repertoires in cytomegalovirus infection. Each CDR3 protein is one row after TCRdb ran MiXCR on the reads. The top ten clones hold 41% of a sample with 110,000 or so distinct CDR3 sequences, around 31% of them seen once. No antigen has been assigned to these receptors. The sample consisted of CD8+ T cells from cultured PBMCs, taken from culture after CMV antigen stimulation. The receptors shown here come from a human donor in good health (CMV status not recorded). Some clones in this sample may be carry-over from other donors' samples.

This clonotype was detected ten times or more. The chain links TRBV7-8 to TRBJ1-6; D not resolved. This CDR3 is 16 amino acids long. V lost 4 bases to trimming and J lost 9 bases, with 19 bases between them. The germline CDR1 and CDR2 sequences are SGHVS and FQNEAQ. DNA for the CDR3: TGTGCCAGCAGCTCCCAACCCCAGGCTCTTACTTCACCCCTCCACTTT. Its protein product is CASSSQPQALTSPLHF.

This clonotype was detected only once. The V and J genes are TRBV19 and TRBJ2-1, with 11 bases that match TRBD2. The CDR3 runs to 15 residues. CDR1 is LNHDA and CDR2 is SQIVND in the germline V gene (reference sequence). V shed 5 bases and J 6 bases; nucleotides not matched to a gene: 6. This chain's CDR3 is CASSVAGGPINEQFF. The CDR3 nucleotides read TGTGCCAGTAGTGTAGCGGGGGGGCCTATCAATGAGCAGTTCTTC.